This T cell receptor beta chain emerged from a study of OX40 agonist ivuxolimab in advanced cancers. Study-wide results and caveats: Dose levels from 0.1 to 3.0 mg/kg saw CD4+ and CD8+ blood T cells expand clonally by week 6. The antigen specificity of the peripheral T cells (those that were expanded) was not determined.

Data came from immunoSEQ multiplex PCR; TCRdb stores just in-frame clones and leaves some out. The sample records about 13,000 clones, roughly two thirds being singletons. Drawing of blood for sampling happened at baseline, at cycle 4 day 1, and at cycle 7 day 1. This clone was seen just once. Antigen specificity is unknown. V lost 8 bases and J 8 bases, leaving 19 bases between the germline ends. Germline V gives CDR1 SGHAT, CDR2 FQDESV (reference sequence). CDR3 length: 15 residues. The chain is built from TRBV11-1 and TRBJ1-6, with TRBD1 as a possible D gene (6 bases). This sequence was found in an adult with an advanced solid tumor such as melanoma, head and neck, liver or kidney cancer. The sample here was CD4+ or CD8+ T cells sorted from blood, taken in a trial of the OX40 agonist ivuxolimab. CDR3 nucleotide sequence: TGTGCCAGCCTCAAACTCAGGGGAGTGGATTCACCCCTCCACTTT. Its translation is CASLKLRGVDSPLHF.